This T cell receptor beta chain was retrieved from a study of cytomegalovirus exposure and HLA in healthy donors. Trimming stripped 1 base from V and 2 bases from J, with 6 bases between. CDR3 length equals 14 residues. Germline V gives CDR1 SGHVS, CDR2 FQNEAQ. A multiplex PCR was run with 60 Vbeta primers and 13 Jbeta primers. The method was immunoSEQ multiplex PCR; TCRdb's version includes in-frame clones alone and lacks a portion of them. Of 85,000 to 100,000 clones in the sample, 55% to 75% were seen once. This TCR was recovered from a man in his fifties or sixties in good health and CMV-seronegative. Sequencing used PBMCs. The V gene is TRBV7-8, the J gene TRBJ1-5, with D hard to call. The CDR3 loop reads CASSLGLGNQPQHF. CDR3 bases: TGTGCCAGCAGCTTAGGGCTCGGCAATCAGCCCCAGCATTTT.